The 5 T cell receptor beta chains below all came from one sample that was sequenced in a study of blood T cell repertoires in COVID-19. Sequencing was performed with immunoSEQ multiplex PCR; in TCRdb, only in-frame clones are kept and a portion is missing. The sample contains hundreds of thousands of clones, around 91% of which appear only once. The sequenced sample consisted of PBMCs or T cells enriched from blood (not recorded which). The receptors here all came from a woman aged 18-29 years with acute COVID-19.

The chain recombines TRBV14 with TRBJ2-5, with D possibly TRBD2 on 6 matching bases. This CDR3 comprises 13 residues. V was clipped by 0 bases and J by 7 bases, with 9 bases between them. Germline assignment: CDR1 SGHDN and CDR2 FVKESK. The CDR3 DNA is TGTGCCAGCAGCCAAGATCGCGGGGTGACCCAGTACTTC. Translated: CASSQDRGVTQYF.

The rearrangement links TRBV25-1 to TRBJ2-3, with D maybe TRBD2 (6 bases). Germline CDR1 and CDR2: MGHDK and SYGVNS. The CDR3 is 13 amino acids. V lost 3 bases and J 4 bases, leaving 8 bases between the germline ends. DNA for the CDR3: TGTGCCAGCAGTGAGAGGGAGGCAGATACGCAGTATTTT. It specifies CASSEREADTQYF.

The V gene is TRBV9, the J gene TRBJ1-1; D not resolved. This CDR3 contains 13 residues. Germline values: CDR1 SGDLS, CDR2 YYNGEE. Trimming pared 4 bases from V and 4 bases from J, leaving 11 bases between. The CDR3 DNA reads as TGTGCCAGCAGCTCCAAAGACTCCACTGAAGCTTTCTTT. Protein: CASSSKDSTEAFF.

V and J are TRBV19 and TRBJ1-2; the match to TRBD1 covers 8 bases. Germline loops: CDR1 LNHDA, CDR2 SQIVND (reference sequence). The CDR3 contains 15 residues. Trimming at V came to 6 bases and at J to 2 bases, leaving 8 bases not matched to a gene. This CDR3 is CASSRQGTINYGYTF. The DNA for the CDR3 is TGTGCCAGTAGCAGACAGGGGACAATAAACTATGGCTACACCTTC.

This chain connects TRBV6-2 or TRBV6-3 to TRBJ2-2; D gene ambiguous. With 5 bases removed from V and 5 bases from J, the gap between germline ends came to 9 bases. The CDR3 sequence is 13 residues long. Germline V gene data show CDR1 as MNHEY and CDR2 as SVGEGT. CDR3 region: CASSHRETGELFF. CDR3 DNA sequence: TGTGCCAGCAGTCACCGAGAAACCGGGGAGCTGTTTTTT.